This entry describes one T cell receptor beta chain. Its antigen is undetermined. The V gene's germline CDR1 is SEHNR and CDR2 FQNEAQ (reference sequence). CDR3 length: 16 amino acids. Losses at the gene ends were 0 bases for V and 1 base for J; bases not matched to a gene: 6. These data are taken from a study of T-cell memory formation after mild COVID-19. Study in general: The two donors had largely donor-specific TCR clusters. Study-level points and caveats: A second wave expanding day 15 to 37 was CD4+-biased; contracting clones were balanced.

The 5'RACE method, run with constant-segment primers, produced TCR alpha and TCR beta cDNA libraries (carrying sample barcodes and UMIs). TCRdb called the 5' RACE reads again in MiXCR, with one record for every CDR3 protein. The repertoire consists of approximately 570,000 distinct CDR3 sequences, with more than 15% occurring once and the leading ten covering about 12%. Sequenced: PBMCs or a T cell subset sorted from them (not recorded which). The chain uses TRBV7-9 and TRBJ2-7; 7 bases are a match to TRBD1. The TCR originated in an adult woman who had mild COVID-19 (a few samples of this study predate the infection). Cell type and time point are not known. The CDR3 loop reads CASSLAWGQTSYEQYF. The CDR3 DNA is TGTGCCAGCAGCTTAGCGTGGGGACAGACGTCCTACGAGCAGTACTTC.